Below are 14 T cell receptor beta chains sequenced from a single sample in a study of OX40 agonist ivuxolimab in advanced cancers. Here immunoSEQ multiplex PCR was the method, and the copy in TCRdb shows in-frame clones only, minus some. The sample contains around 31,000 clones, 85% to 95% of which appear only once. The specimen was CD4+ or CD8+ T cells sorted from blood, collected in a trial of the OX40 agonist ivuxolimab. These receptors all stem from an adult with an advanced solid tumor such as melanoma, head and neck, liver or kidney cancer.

DNA of the CDR3: TGTGCCAGCAGTTACAGTAACGCCCGGTTGGATGAGCAGTTCTTC. Translated, it gives CASSYSNARLDEQFF. The rearrangement joins TRBV6-6 to TRBJ2-1; no reliable D call. Trimming removed 2 bases at V and 8 bases at J, with 16 bases between. The germline V gene has CDR1 MNHNY and CDR2 SVGAGI (reference sequence). CDR3 size: 15 residues.

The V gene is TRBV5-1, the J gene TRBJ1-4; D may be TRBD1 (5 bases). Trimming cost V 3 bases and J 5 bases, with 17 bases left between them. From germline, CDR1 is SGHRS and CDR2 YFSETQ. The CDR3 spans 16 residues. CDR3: CASSSLGAVENEKLFF. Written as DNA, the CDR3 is TGCGCCAGCAGCTCCCTTGGGGCAGTCGAGAATGAAAAACTGTTTTTT.

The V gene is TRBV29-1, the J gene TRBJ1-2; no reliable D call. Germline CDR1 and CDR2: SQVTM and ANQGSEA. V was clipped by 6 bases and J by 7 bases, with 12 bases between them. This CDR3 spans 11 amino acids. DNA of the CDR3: TGCAGCGTCCCCTGGAAAACTGGCTACACCTTC. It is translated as CSVPWKTGYTF.

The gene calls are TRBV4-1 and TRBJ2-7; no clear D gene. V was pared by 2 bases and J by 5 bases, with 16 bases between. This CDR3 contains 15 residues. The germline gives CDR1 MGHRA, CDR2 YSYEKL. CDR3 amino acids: CASSQFPGPDNEQYF. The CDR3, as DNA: TGCGCCAGCAGCCAATTCCCGGGCCCTGACAACGAGCAGTACTTC.

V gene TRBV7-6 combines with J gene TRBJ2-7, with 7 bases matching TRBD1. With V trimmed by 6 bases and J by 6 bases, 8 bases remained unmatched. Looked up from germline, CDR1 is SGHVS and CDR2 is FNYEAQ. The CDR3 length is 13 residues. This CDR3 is CASSSTGSGEQYF. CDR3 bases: TGTGCCAGCAGTTCGACAGGGTCGGGCGAGCAGTACTTC.

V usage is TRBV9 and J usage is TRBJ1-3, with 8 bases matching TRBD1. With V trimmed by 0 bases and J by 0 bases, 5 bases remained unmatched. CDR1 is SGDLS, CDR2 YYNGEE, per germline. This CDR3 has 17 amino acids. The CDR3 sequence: CASSVATGGSSGNTIYF. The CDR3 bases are TGTGCCAGCAGCGTAGCAACAGGGGGGAGCTCTGGAAACACCATATATTTT.

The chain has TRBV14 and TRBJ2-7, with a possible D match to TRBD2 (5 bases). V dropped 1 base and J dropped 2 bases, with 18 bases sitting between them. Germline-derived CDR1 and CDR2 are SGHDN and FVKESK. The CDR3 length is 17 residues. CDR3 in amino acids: CASSQGLAGISTYEQYF. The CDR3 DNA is TGTGCCAGCAGCCAAGGTTTGGCGGGCATATCAACCTACGAGCAGTACTTC.

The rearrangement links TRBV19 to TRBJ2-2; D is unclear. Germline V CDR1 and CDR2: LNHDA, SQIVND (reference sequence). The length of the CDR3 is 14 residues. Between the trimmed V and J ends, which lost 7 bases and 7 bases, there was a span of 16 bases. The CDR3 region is CASTLGGMNGELFF. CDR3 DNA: TGTGCCAGTACTCTAGGTGGGATGAACGGGGAGCTGTTTTTT.

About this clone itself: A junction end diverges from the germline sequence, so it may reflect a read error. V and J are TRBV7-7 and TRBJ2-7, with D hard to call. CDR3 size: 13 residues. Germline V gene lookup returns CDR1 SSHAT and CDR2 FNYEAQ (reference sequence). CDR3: CASSLLPDYEQYF. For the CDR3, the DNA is TGTGCTAGCAGCTTATTACCCGACTACGAGCAGTACTTC.

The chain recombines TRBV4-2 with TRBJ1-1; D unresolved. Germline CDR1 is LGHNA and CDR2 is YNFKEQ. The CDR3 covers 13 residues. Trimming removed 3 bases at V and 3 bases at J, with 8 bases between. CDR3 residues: CASSQRTDTEAFF. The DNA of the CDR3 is TGTGCCAGCAGCCAGAGGACGGACACTGAAGCTTTCTTT.

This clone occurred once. CDR3 nucleotides: TGTGCCAGCAGCGTAGAAGGCAATGAGCAGTTCTTC. Translation: CASSVEGNEQFF. The chain employs TRBV9 and TRBJ2-1; D unresolved. Trimming removed 0 bases from V and 6 bases from J, with 4 bases in between. Germline V CDR1 and CDR2: SGDLS, YYNGEE. The CDR3 has 12 amino acids.

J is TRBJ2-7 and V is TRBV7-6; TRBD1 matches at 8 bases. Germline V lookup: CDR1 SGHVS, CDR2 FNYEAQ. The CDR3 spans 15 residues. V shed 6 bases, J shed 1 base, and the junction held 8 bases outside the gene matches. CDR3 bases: TGTGCCAGCAGGACCGGGACAGGCAGGTCCTACGAGCAGTACTTC. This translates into CASRTGTGRSYEQYF.

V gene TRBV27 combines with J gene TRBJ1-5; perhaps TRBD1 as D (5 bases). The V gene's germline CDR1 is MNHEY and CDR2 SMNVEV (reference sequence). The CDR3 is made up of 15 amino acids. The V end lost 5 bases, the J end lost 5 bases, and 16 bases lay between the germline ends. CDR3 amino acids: CASSLLESGDQPQHF. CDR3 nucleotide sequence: TGTGCCAGCAGTCTGCTCGAGTCGGGGGATCAGCCCCAGCATTTT.

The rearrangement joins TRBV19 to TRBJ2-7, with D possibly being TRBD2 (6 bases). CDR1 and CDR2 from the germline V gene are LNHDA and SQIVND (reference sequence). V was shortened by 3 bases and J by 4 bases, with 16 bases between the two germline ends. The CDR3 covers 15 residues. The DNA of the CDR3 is TGTGCCAGTAGTATCGGAGGTGGAGGGGTTTACGAGCAGTACGTC. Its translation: CASSIGGGGVYEQYV.